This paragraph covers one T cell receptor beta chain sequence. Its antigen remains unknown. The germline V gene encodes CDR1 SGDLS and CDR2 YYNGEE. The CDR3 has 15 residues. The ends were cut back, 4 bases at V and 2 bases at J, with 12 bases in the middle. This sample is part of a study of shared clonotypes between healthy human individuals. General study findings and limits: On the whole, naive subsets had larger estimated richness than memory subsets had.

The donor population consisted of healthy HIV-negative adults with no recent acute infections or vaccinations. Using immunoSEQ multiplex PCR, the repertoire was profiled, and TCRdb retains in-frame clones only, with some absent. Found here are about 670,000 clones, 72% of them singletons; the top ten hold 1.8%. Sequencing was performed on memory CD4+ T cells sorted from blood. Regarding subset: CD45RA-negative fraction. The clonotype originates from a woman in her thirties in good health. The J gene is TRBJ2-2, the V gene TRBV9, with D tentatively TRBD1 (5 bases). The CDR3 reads CASSPRTFNTGELFF. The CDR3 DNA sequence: TGTGCCAGCAGCCCCCGGACATTTAACACCGGGGAGCTGTTTTTT.